This T cell receptor beta chain was obtained from a study of cytomegalovirus exposure and HLA in healthy donors. In regard to this clone: Its antigen remains unidentified.

In the PCR, 60 Vbeta and 13 Jbeta primers were used. The table came from immunoSEQ multiplex PCR; TCRdb's copy has only in-frame clones and leaves some out. The sample shows 150,000 to 200,000 clones, 65% to 80% of them seen only once. V lost 7 bases, J lost 6 bases, and 13 bases lay in between. From germline, CDR1 is SQVTM and CDR2 ANQGSEA. The CDR3 consists of 13 residues. Study outcomes and limitations: With later analysis, a missense DCLRE1C variant became linked to TCR beta V- and J-gene trimming. Serostatus for CMV was the only available immune exposure information. Most sequenced TCRs were rare (though some public TCRs occurred in many donors).

Material for sequencing was PBMCs. The chain recombines TRBV29-1 with TRBJ1-6; D possibly corresponds to TRBD1 (5 bases). This sequence was found in a female donor in good health and CMV-seronegative. For the CDR3, the DNA is TGCAGCGCCCGTGACAGTACTAATTCACCCCTCCACTTT. This translates into CSARDSTNSPLHF.